These 9 T cell receptor beta chains were sequenced from one sample in a study of T-cell memory formation after mild COVID-19. TCRdb called the 5' RACE reads again in MiXCR, with one record for every CDR3 protein. Of around 420,000 distinct CDR3 sequences listed, 20% to 25% are singletons. Sequencing used PBMCs or a T cell subset sorted from them (not recorded which). The receptors were gathered from an adult woman who had mild COVID-19 (a few samples of this study predate the infection). Cell type and time point are not known.

The table lists this clonotype with a few counts. This chain uses TRBV6-1 with TRBJ2-3, with 8 bases fitting TRBD1. Germline CDR1 is MNHNS and CDR2 is SASEGT. This CDR3 spans 15 amino acids. Unmatched junction bases numbered 10, after V lost 9 bases and J lost 2 bases. The CDR3 sequence is CASADRDRITDTQYF. Here the CDR3 DNA reads TGTGCCAGTGCCGACCGGGACAGGATCACAGATACGCAGTATTTT.

The CDR3 sequence: CASSLALAGSSYNEQFF. DNA for the CDR3: TGCGCCAGCAGCTTGGCACTAGCGGGGAGCTCCTACAATGAGCAGTTCTTC. The J gene is TRBJ2-1, the V gene TRBV5-1, with 10 nucleotides matching TRBD2. V lost 0 bases to trimming and J lost 0 bases; unmatched junction nucleotides: 3. This CDR3 is 17 amino acids long. Looked up from germline, CDR1 is SGHRS and CDR2 is YFSETQ.

The chain has TRBV19 and TRBJ2-1; D perhaps matches TRBD2 (7 bases). V was pared by 10 bases and J by 0 bases, with 19 bases between. This CDR3 spans 16 amino acids. Germline V gene data show CDR1 as LNHDA and CDR2 as SQIVND (reference sequence). CDR3 amino acids: CATQNGGPSSYNEQFF. The CDR3 DNA follows: TGTGCCACCCAAAACGGGGGGCCCAGCTCCTACAATGAGCAGTTCTTC.

The V and J genes are TRBV12-3 or TRBV12-4 and TRBJ2-5; tentative D call: TRBD2 (6 bases). CDR3 length: 15 residues. Trimming pared 5 bases from V and 2 bases from J, leaving 15 bases between. The CDR3 region is CASSLSFGGQETQYF. CDR3 sequence (DNA): TGTGCCAGCAGTCTAAGTTTCGGGGGTCAAGAGACCCAGTACTTC.

The CDR3 sequence: CATRQDNHEQFF. CDR3 nucleotides: TGCGCCACCCGCCAGGACAACCATGAGCAGTTCTTC. This sequence joins TRBV5-1 and TRBJ2-1; D is possibly TRBD1 (5 bases). This CDR3 is built from 12 residues. The V and J ends lost 9 bases and 8 bases respectively, with 15 bases between them. Germline assignment: CDR1 SGHRS and CDR2 YFSETQ.

The chain links TRBV7-9 to TRBJ2-7; possible D gene TRBD1, 5 bases. From germline, CDR1 is SEHNR and CDR2 FQNEAQ (reference sequence). V gave up 5 bases and J gave up 1 base, with 12 bases separating them. The length of the CDR3 is 14 residues. In DNA, the CDR3 is TGTGCCAGCAGCCTAAAGACAGCTTCCTACGAGCAGTACTTC. Amino acids: CASSLKTASYEQYF.

The chain employs TRBV10-3 and TRBJ2-7; 8 positions match TRBD1. The junction had 11 bases not matched to a gene; V was cut back by 7 bases and J by 6 bases. The CDR3 loop spans 14 amino acids. The germline CDR1 and CDR2 sequences are ENHRY and SYGVKD. The CDR3, as DNA: TGTGCCATCACCACCCCGGGACAGGCCCTCGAGCAGTACTTC. Protein: CAITTPGQALEQYF.

The chain has TRBV29-1 and TRBJ2-5, with TRBD1 as a possible D gene (6 bases). V lost 6 bases to trimming and J lost 5 bases, with 13 bases between them. There are 12 residues in the CDR3. The germline gives CDR1 SQVTM, CDR2 ANQGSEA. CDR3 loop: CSVKQGSETQYF. CDR3 DNA: TGCAGCGTGAAACAGGGAAGCGAGACCCAGTACTTC. Using reference TRBV29-1 and TRBJ2-5 for the parts outside the CDR3, the full variable domain is SAVISQKPSRDICQRGTSLTIQCQVDSQVTMMFWYRQQPGQSLTLIATANQGSEATYESGFVIDKFPISRPNLTFSTLTVSNMSPEDSSIYLCSVKQGSETQYFGPGTRLLVL.

This clonotype has ten or more counts. V is TRBV12-3 or TRBV12-4 and J is TRBJ2-3; possibly TRBD1 or TRBD2 for D (5 bases each). The CDR3 runs to 13 residues. V lost 6 bases, J lost 4 bases, and 11 bases lay in between. CDR3 sequence reads: CASSWDGADTQYF. CDR3 in DNA: TGTGCCAGCAGCTGGGACGGTGCAGATACGCAGTATTTT.